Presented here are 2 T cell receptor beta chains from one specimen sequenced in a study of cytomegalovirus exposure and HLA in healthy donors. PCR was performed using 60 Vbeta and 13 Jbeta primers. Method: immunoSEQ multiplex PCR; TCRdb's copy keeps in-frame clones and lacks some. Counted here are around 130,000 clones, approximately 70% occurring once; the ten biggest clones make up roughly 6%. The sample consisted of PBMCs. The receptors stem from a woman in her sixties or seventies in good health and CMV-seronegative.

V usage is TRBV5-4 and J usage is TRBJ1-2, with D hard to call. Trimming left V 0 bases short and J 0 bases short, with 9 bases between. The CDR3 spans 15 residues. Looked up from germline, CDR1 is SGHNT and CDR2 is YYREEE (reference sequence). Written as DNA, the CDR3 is TGTGCCAGCAGCTTGGTAGCGGGGACTAACTATGGCTACACCTTC. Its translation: CASSLVAGTNYGYTF.

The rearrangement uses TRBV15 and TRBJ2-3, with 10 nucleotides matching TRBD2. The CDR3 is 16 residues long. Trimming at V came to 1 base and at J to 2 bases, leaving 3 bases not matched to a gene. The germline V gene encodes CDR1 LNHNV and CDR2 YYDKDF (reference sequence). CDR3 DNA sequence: TGTGCCACCAGCAGAGTCCTAGCGGGGGCCACAGATACGCAGTATTTT. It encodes CATSRVLAGATDTQYF.